This entry describes one T cell receptor (beta chain). Its specificity is unknown. TCRdb analysed the 5' RACE reads with MiXCR anew, one entry per CDR3 protein. This table has a few hundred thousand distinct CDR3 sequences, 24% appearing once. In every case, the donor was a healthy Caucasian. The sample is drawn from a study of identical twins. Trimming removed 0 bases at V and 1 base at J, with 9 bases between. The CDR3 is 15 residues long. In germline, CDR1 is MNHEY, CDR2 SVGAGI. Study results and limitations: Researchers caution that invariant MAIT and iNKT cells could partly confound zero-insertion analyses.

These data also featured in a second study, about T cells expressing NK-cell markers. According to that study: NKG2C+ dominant clonotype frequencies in 6 or 7 donors were roughly 1.0-7.5% of CD8+ T cells.

The clonotype comes from a woman aged 18-30 years in good health. The chain combines TRBV6-5 with TRBJ1-1; D gene uncertain. Source material: CD4+ T cells sorted from blood. This CDR3 reads CASSYSYRGNTEAFF. The CDR3 coding sequence is TGTGCCAGCAGTTACTCCTACCGTGGGAACACTGAAGCTTTCTTT.